One and the same sample provided the 23 T cell receptor beta chains below, sequenced in a study of blood T cells in healthy people across ages. A J-beta primer mix and a sample-barcoded 5' primer were used in a second PCR of about 7 to 12 cycles. TCRdb called the 5' RACE reads again in MiXCR, with one record for every CDR3 protein. The repertoire holds 600,000 to 1,000,000 distinct CDR3 sequences, about 62% seen once, with around 22% in the top ten. The specimen sequenced was blood. The receptors derive from a man in his thirties or forties in good health.

This clonotype was counted only a few times. This chain links TRBV6-6 with TRBJ2-7; D is ambiguous. The germline gives CDR1 MNHNY, CDR2 SVGAGI (reference sequence). This CDR3 is built from 13 residues. Trimming took off 0 bases at V and 3 bases at J, with 6 bases between the two ends. This CDR3 is CASSYSSSYEQYF. In nucleotides, the CDR3 is TGTGCCAGCAGTTACTCGAGTAGCTACGAGCAGTACTTC.

The J gene is TRBJ1-2, the V gene TRBV2, with 9 bases lining up with TRBD1. Germline loops: CDR1 SNHLY, CDR2 FYNNEI. V lost 9 bases, J lost 4 bases, and 6 bases stayed unmatched. The CDR3 runs to 13 residues. The DNA for the CDR3 is TGTGCCAGACCGGGACAGGGTTCCTATGGCTACACCTTC. This encodes CARPGQGSYGYTF. The full variable domain, completed using reference TRBV2 and TRBJ1-2, is EPEVTQTPSHQVTQMGQEVILRCVPISNHLYFYWYRQILGQKVEFLVSFYNNEISEKSEIFDDQFSVERPDGSNFTLKIRSTKLEDSAMYFCARPGQGSYGYTFGSGTRLTVV.

This clonotype was found once. The rearrangement links TRBV4-1 to TRBJ2-7, with D perhaps being TRBD1 or TRBD2 (5 bases each). V lost 0 bases, J lost 0 bases, and 9 bases lay in between. Germline values: CDR1 MGHRA, CDR2 YSYEKL. CDR3 length: 15 residues. The DNA of the CDR3 is TGCGCCAGCAGCCAAGAGGGACGGATCTCCTACGAGCAGTACTTC. It codes for CASSQEGRISYEQYF.

This clonotype came up a few times. The rearrangement joins TRBV7-3 to TRBJ2-1; TRBD1 might be the D (6 bases). From germline, CDR1 is SGHTA and CDR2 FQGTGA. V was trimmed by 5 bases and J by 7 bases, leaving 15 bases between them. The CDR3 is 14 amino acids. The CDR3 bases are TGTGCCAGCAGCCCCTTGCGACAGGCGAATGAGCAGTTCTTC. It is translated as CASSPLRQANEQFF.

DNA for the CDR3: TGCAGTGCTAACTGGCGGGAGAGTTATGAGCAGTTCTTC. This translates into CSANWRESYEQFF. This chain links TRBV20-1 with TRBJ2-1; 7 bases agree with TRBD2. The germline V gene has CDR1 DFQATT and CDR2 SNEGSKA (reference sequence). Trimming at V came to 4 bases and at J to 8 bases, leaving 8 bases not matched to a gene. CDR3 length equals 13 residues.

The gene calls are TRBV5-6 and TRBJ2-3; 13 bases map to TRBD2. The CDR3 extends over 15 amino acids. V lost 4 bases, J lost 4 bases, and 3 bases stayed unmatched. The germline V gene has CDR1 SGHDT and CDR2 YYEEEE. The CDR3 reads CASSALAGGSDTQYF. CDR3 bases: TGTGCCAGCAGCGCACTAGCGGGGGGGTCAGATACGCAGTATTTT.

The DNA of the CDR3 is TGTGCCAGCAGCCAATCCTCGGGGCCTAACTATGGCTACACCTTC. Amino acids: CASSQSSGPNYGYTF. The chain joins TRBV4-2 to TRBJ1-2; the D gene is possibly TRBD1 (5 bases). The germline V gene encodes CDR1 LGHNA and CDR2 YNFKEQ. V was trimmed by 2 bases and J by 0 bases, leaving 10 bases between them. The CDR3 loop spans 15 amino acids.

A single count supports this clonotype. The chain is built from TRBV28 and TRBJ1-6, with D possibly matching TRBD1 (5 bases). Germline CDR1 reads MDHEN; CDR2 reads SYDVKM. The CDR3 has 15 residues. With 8 bases removed from V and 6 bases from J, the gap between germline ends came to 17 bases. The DNA for the CDR3 is TGTGCCAGCGGGGGGGTTGACAGTGCTAATTCACCCCTCCACTTT. Translating it yields CASGGVDSANSPLHF.

In the case of this clonotype: At one boundary the junction diverges from the germline segment, which might be a read error. The chain links TRBV5-5 to TRBJ2-5; no definite D call. The DNA matches TRBJ2-7 better at its end, which makes the J call doubtful. The CDR3 loop spans 12 amino acids. CDR1 and CDR2 from the germline V gene are SGHKS and YYEKEE (reference sequence). CDR3 nucleotide sequence: TGTGCCAGCGGCTTTTCGGGCTACGAGCAGTACTTC. Translated: CASGFSGYEQYF.

This clonotype was counted a few times. The chain combines TRBV29-1 with TRBJ1-2; the match to TRBD1 covers 7 bases. V shed 1 base, J shed 6 bases, and the junction held 5 bases outside the gene matches. Looked up from germline, CDR1 is SQVTM and CDR2 is ANQGSEA. The length of the CDR3 is 13 residues. In DNA, the CDR3 is TGCAGCGTTGAAGGACAGGGAACTGATGGCTACACCTTC. Protein product: CSVEGQGTDGYTF.

The CDR3 loop is CATGLAGGGDTQYF. The CDR3 DNA reads as TGTGCCACCGGACTAGCGGGAGGTGGAGATACGCAGTATTTT. The V gene is TRBV7-2, the J gene TRBJ2-3; TRBD2 matches 14 bases. The CDR3 extends over 14 amino acids. Looked up from germline, CDR1 is SGHTA and CDR2 is FQGNSA. V lost 10 bases, J lost 5 bases, and 5 bases stayed unmatched.

CDR3 DNA: TGCAGCGTTGGGGGGGAGTCCTACGAGCAGTACTTC. It codes for CSVGGESYEQYF. The rearrangement uses TRBV29-1 and TRBJ2-7; a possible D gene is TRBD2 (6 bases). Germline-derived CDR1 and CDR2 are SQVTM and ANQGSEA. V was trimmed by 4 bases and J by 1 base, leaving 8 bases between them. The CDR3 sequence is 12 residues long.

The V call is TRBV19, the J call TRBJ2-1; 9 bases fit TRBD2. The CDR3 is 15 residues long. V was pared by 4 bases and J by 7 bases, with 8 bases of the junction left unmatched. Germline lookup yields CDR1 LNHDA and CDR2 SQIVND (reference sequence). CDR3 nucleotides: TGTGCCAGTAGTAAAATAGCGGGAGAAGGTAATGAGCAGTTCTTC. Its translation: CASSKIAGEGNEQFF.

The gene calls are TRBV7-9 and TRBJ2-6; D gene ambiguous. The CDR3 spans 15 residues. V was clipped by 1 base and J by 4 bases, with 8 bases between them. Germline V gives CDR1 SEHNR, CDR2 FQNEAQ (reference sequence). The CDR3, as DNA: TGTGCCAGCAGCTTAGTGCAAGGGGGGGCCAACGTCCTGACTTTC. Its translation is CASSLVQGGANVLTF.

The sample holds a few counts of this clonotype. The chain joins TRBV15 to TRBJ2-7; 7 bases align to TRBD2. Germline lookup yields CDR1 LNHNV and CDR2 YYDKDF (reference sequence). The CDR3 extends over 15 amino acids. V dropped 0 bases and J dropped 1; count of bases not matched to a gene: 3. The DNA for the CDR3 is TGTGCCACCAGCAGAGATTGGGGGGGGTCCTACGAGCAGTACTTC. Translated: CATSRDWGGSYEQYF.

The rearrangement links TRBV29-1 to TRBJ2-1; 11 bases fit TRBD1. The germline V gene has CDR1 SQVTM and CDR2 ANQGSEA. The CDR3 contains 13 residues. CDR3 sequence (DNA): TGCAGTTCCTCGGACAGGGGGCTAAATGAGCAGTTCTTC. It translates to CSSSDRGLNEQFF.

V gene TRBV6-2 or TRBV6-3 combines with J gene TRBJ2-3, with no clear D. The germline V gene encodes CDR1 MNHEY and CDR2 SVGEGT. The length of the CDR3 is 13 residues. With 7 bases removed from V and 1 base from J, the gap between germline ends came to 9 bases. The CDR3 DNA reads as TGTGCCAGCACAAATGGTGGCACAGATACGCAGTATTTT. Translation: CASTNGGTDTQYF.

This chain uses TRBV15 with TRBJ2-1; D call uncertain. Germline-derived CDR1 and CDR2 are LNHNV and YYDKDF (reference sequence). The CDR3 sequence is 14 residues long. Deletions cut 5 bases from V and 0 bases from J, with 8 bases between. CDR3 protein: CATSGLGSYNEQFF. CDR3 DNA: TGTGCCACCAGCGGGCTGGGCTCCTACAATGAGCAGTTCTTC.

J is TRBJ2-2 and V is TRBV3-1, with D perhaps assigned TRBD1 or TRBD2 (6 bases each). V shed 0 bases and J shed 7 bases, with 15 bases lying between them. Germline CDR1 LGHDT, CDR2 YNNKEL (reference sequence). This CDR3 comprises 16 residues. The CDR3 bases are TGTGCCAGCAGCCAAGAGGTGCCACGGGGGCACGGGGAGCTGTTTTTT. Residues: CASSQEVPRGHGELFF. The whole variable domain, remainder taken from reference TRBV3-1 and TRBJ2-2, is DTAVSQTPKYLVTQMGNDKSIKCEQNLGHDTMYWYKQDSKKFLKIMFSYNNKELIINETVPNRFSPKSPDKAHLNLHINSLELGDSAVYFCASSQEVPRGHGELFFGEGSRLTVL.

The V and J genes are TRBV27 and TRBJ1-6; tentative D call: TRBD1 (5 bases). The germline gives CDR1 MNHEY, CDR2 SMNVEV (reference sequence). Trimming shortened V by 6 bases and J by 5 bases, and 11 bases separated the two germline ends. The CDR3 covers 14 residues. DNA for the CDR3: TGTGCCAGCAGCTACGGGACGGATAATTCACCCCTCCACTTT. It specifies CASSYGTDNSPLHF.

V is TRBV20-1 and J is TRBJ2-4; D not certain. This CDR3 has 13 residues. The germline V gene encodes CDR1 DFQATT and CDR2 SNEGSKA (reference sequence). V was pared by 8 bases and J by 0 bases, with 11 bases between. The CDR3 DNA follows: TGCAGTACTCAAGGGATAGCCAAAAACATTCAGTACTTC. Its protein is CSTQGIAKNIQYF.

V usage is TRBV29-1 and J usage is TRBJ1-1, with D possibly matching TRBD1 (6 bases). The CDR3 is 13 amino acids. Per germline, CDR1 SQVTM and CDR2 ANQGSEA. The ends were cut back, 6 bases at V and 5 bases at J, with 16 bases in the middle. The CDR3: CSVITGARTEAFF. In DNA form, the CDR3 reads TGCAGCGTCATCACGGGGGCGCGGACTGAAGCTTTCTTT.

V is TRBV29-1 and J is TRBJ2-3; 9 nucleotides align to TRBD1. The germline gives CDR1 SQVTM, CDR2 ANQGSEA. The CDR3 is made up of 13 amino acids. V trimming: 7 bases; J trimming: 2 bases; junction bases outside the gene matches: 4. CDR3 sequence: CSGGQGITDTQYF. CDR3 nucleotide sequence: TGCAGCGGGGGACAGGGAATCACAGATACGCAGTATTTT.